Shown below are 32 T cell receptor beta chains from a single sample sequenced in a study of blood T cell repertoires in COVID-19 (dated by TCRdb to between 2020 and 2021). To prepare the library, the immunoSEQ multiplex PCR assay was applied. This is the immuneACCESS table as TCRdb keeps it, with only in-frame sequences that have V and J called. A part of the clones is gone; compared with another copy, unresolved V genes explain less than half, and the rest is unexplained. Present in this sample are about 210,000 clones, around 84% of which were seen just once. Roughly 13% of the sample rests with the top ten. Sequenced: peripheral blood. These receptors were obtained from a human donor in a cohort sampled during active COVID-19.

The V gene is TRBV28, the J gene TRBJ2-7, with 10 positions matching TRBD2. Trimming removed 4 bases from V and 3 bases from J; junction bases left unmatched: 6. Per germline, CDR1 MDHEN and CDR2 SYDVKM. The CDR3 totals 15 residues. The CDR3 loop is CASSSPAGGNYEQYF. The DNA of the CDR3 is TGTGCCAGCAGTTCCCCAGCGGGAGGGAACTACGAGCAGTACTTC.

The chain is built from TRBV5-4 and TRBJ2-5; D is unclear. The CDR3 loop spans 13 amino acids. Trimming left V 0 bases short and J 5 bases short, with 8 bases between. Germline lookup yields CDR1 SGHNT and CDR2 YYREEE (reference sequence). CDR3 loop: CASSLAGWETQYF. The CDR3 region has the DNA TGTGCCAGCAGCTTGGCCGGGTGGGAGACCCAGTACTTC.

V and J are TRBV5-6 and TRBJ2-3, with 10 bases matching TRBD2. The CDR3 sequence is 16 residues long. Germline lookup yields CDR1 SGHDT and CDR2 YYEEEE. J was trimmed by 4 bases and V by 3 bases; bases with no gene match: 8. CDR3 in amino acids: CASSWSGTSAPDTQYF. CDR3 sequence (DNA): TGTGCCAGCAGCTGGTCCGGGACTAGCGCCCCAGATACGCAGTATTTT.

V usage is TRBV28 and J usage is TRBJ2-7, with 12 bases that match TRBD1. The CDR3 length is 16 residues. From germline, CDR1 is MDHEN and CDR2 SYDVKM. V was clipped by 2 bases and J by 7 bases; unmatched bases: 9. This CDR3 is CASSLEGGQGAKEQYF. The CDR3 bases are TGTGCCAGCAGTTTAGAGGGGGGACAGGGGGCGAAGGAGCAGTACTTC.

V and J are TRBV6-4 and TRBJ2-1, with 9 bases that match TRBD2. This CDR3 region has 20 residues. Per germline, CDR1 MRHNA and CDR2 SNTAGT. V trimming: 2 bases; J trimming: 5 bases; junction bases outside the gene matches: 19. CDR3 residues: CASSDSIGLAGPSLNNEQFF. The CDR3 nucleotides read TGTGCCAGCAGTGACAGTATAGGGCTAGCGGGGCCTAGTCTAAACAATGAGCAGTTCTTC.

This clone appeared once. The chain recombines TRBV5-7 with TRBJ2-3; D is undetermined. Being an ORF, TRBV5-7 has a function that is uncertain. The CDR3 totals 15 residues. V lost 0 bases and J 0 bases, leaving 8 bases between the germline ends. Written as DNA, the CDR3 is TGTGCCAGCAGCTTGGCCCTCTCGAGCACAGATACGCAGTATTTT. It codes for CASSLALSSTDTQYF.

A few counts support this clone. The chain employs TRBV7-2 and TRBJ1-2; D might be TRBD1 (5 bases). Trimming cost V 5 bases and J 8 bases, with 18 bases left between them. Germline V gives CDR1 SGHTA, CDR2 FQGNSA. This CDR3 spans 14 amino acids. CDR3 DNA sequence: TGTGCCAGCAGCCCCCAGGGCTTTATTGGCGGCTACACCTTC. Translated, it gives CASSPQGFIGGYTF. Combining the CDR3 with reference TRBV7-2 and TRBJ1-2 gives the whole variable domain GAGVSQSPSNKVTEKGKDVELRCDPISGHTALYWYRQSLGQGLEFLIYFQGNSAPDKSGLPSDRFSAERTGGSVSTLTIQRTQQEDSAVYLCASSPQGFIGGYTFGSGTRLTVV.

CDR3 loop: CASSSLTGANTDTQYF. DNA for the CDR3: TGCGCCAGCAGCTCACTGACAGGGGCCAACACAGATACGCAGTATTTT. V gene TRBV5-1 combines with J gene TRBJ2-3; 8 bases are a match to TRBD1. The CDR3 has 16 amino acids. V dropped 3 bases and J dropped 2; count of bases not matched to a gene: 8. CDR1 SGHRS and CDR2 YFSETQ come from the germline V gene.

The J gene is TRBJ2-1, the V gene TRBV7-9; TRBD2 matches 8 bases. Germline lookup yields CDR1 SEHNR and CDR2 FQNEAQ (reference sequence). Trimming removed 1 base from V and 8 bases from J; junction bases left unmatched: 7. This CDR3 is built from 15 residues. CDR3 nucleotide sequence: TGTGCCAGCAGCTTAGAGGGGACTAGAGAAGATGAGCAGTTCTTC. It encodes CASSLEGTREDEQFF.

The CDR3 coding sequence is TGTGCCAGCAGTTGGCTCGGGGGACAGCCCCAGCATTTT. It yields the protein CASSWLGGQPQHF. This chain links TRBV27 with TRBJ1-5, with D perhaps matching TRBD1 (5 bases). V gave up 4 bases and J gave up 7 bases, with 11 bases separating them. From germline, CDR1 is MNHEY and CDR2 SMNVEV (reference sequence). This CDR3 comprises 13 residues.

V gene TRBV12-3 or TRBV12-4 combines with J gene TRBJ1-1, with 10 bases fitting TRBD1. Losses at the gene ends were 5 bases for V and 6 bases for J; bases not matched to a gene: 3. This CDR3 contains 13 residues. The CDR3 DNA follows: TGTGCCAGCAGTCCCGGACAGGGGGCTGAAGCTTTCTTT. As protein: CASSPGQGAEAFF.

The sample holds one count of this clone. The CDR3 loop reads CASSLGGGQGVYEQYF. The CDR3, as DNA: TGTGCCAGCAGCTTAGGTGGGGGACAGGGAGTGTACGAGCAGTACTTC. This chain joins TRBV7-2 and TRBJ2-7; TRBD1 matches 9 bases. This CDR3 contains 16 residues. In germline, CDR1 is SGHTA, CDR2 FQGNSA. Trimming cost V 1 base and J 4 bases; bases outside gene matches: 8.

The chain recombines TRBV11-3 with TRBJ2-5, with TRBD2 matching 7 bases. Trimming cost V 5 bases and J 5 bases; bases outside gene matches: 8. Germline values: CDR1 SGHNT, CDR2 YENEEA. This CDR3 region has 14 residues. The CDR3 DNA reads as TGTGCCAGCAGCGCAGGGAGGGGAGTCGAGACCCAGTACTTC. It yields the protein CASSAGRGVETQYF.

The chain is built from TRBV11-2 and TRBJ2-1; TRBD2 agrees at 11 bases. Unmatched junction bases numbered 8, after V lost 4 bases and J lost 9 bases. CDR1 and CDR2 (germline): SGHAT, FQNNGV. The CDR3 contains 15 residues. The CDR3 loop reads CASSSIAGGPGEQFF. In DNA, the CDR3 is TGTGCCAGCAGCTCAATAGCGGGGGGGCCGGGTGAGCAGTTCTTC.

The chain carries TRBV7-3 and TRBJ2-1; the D is unclear. CDR3 length: 13 residues. CDR1 and CDR2 from the germline V gene are SGHTA and FQGTGA. The germline V and J ends were trimmed by 2 bases and 5 bases, with 7 bases remaining between them. CDR3 DNA: TGTGCCAGCAGCTTAGAACCAGACAATGAGCAGTTCTTC. Protein product: CASSLEPDNEQFF.

The gene calls are TRBV5-1 and TRBJ1-1; D call uncertain. The CDR3 runs 14 residues. Looked up from germline, CDR1 is SGHRS and CDR2 is YFSETQ. The V gene lost 6 bases and the J gene lost 1 base, with 13 bases spanning the gap. The CDR3: CASIGGPSNTEAFF. The DNA of the CDR3 is TGCGCCAGCATAGGAGGTCCCTCGAACACTGAAGCTTTCTTT.

This clone was seen a few times. The chain links TRBV19 to TRBJ1-5; 7 bases fit TRBD1. Trimming removed 7 bases from V and 2 bases from J; junction bases left unmatched: 5. The CDR3 extends over 14 amino acids. Germline CDR1 and CDR2: LNHDA and SQIVND (reference sequence). CDR3 nucleotide sequence: TGTGCCAGTACTGGGCAGGGGGGCAATCAGCCCCAGCATTTT. Residues: CASTGQGGNQPQHF.

V usage is TRBV7-6 and J usage is TRBJ2-1, with 11 bases matching TRBD2. In germline, CDR1 is SGHVS, CDR2 FNYEAQ. J lost 5 bases, V lost 5 bases, and 5 bases had no gene match. The CDR3 has 15 residues. Here the CDR3 DNA reads TGTGCCAGCAGCCCCGGGACTAGCGGTAACAATGAGCAGTTCTTC. Protein sequence: CASSPGTSGNNEQFF. Looking up the rest from reference TRBV7-6 and TRBJ2-1 gives the full variable domain: GAGVSQSPRYKVTKRGQDVALRCDPISGHVSLYWYRQALGQGPEFLTYFNYEAQQDKSGLPNDRFSAERPEGSISTLTIQRTEQRDSAMYRCASSPGTSGNNEQFFGPGTRLTVL.

This clone was seen only once. The chain employs TRBV19 and TRBJ1-1; TRBD1 might be the D (6 bases). Trimming cost V 0 bases and J 8 bases, with 10 bases left between them. The germline V gene encodes CDR1 LNHDA and CDR2 SQIVND (reference sequence). The CDR3 contains 13 residues. This CDR3 is CASSIDPGVEAFF. The CDR3 DNA reads as TGTGCCAGTAGTATAGACCCAGGGGTGGAAGCTTTCTTT.

This chain links TRBV7-2 with TRBJ2-7; possibly TRBD1 for D (6 bases). The CDR3 covers 16 residues. The germline V gene has CDR1 SGHTA and CDR2 FQGNSA. The V gene lost 1 base and the J gene lost 0 bases, with 13 bases spanning the gap. The CDR3, as DNA: TGTGCCAGCAGCTTAGAGGGGCAGGGGCCCTCCTACGAGCAGTACTTC. It encodes CASSLEGQGPSYEQYF.

The gene calls are TRBV7-2 and TRBJ2-1, with 8 positions matching TRBD1. The CDR3 has 16 amino acids. V shed 5 bases and J 0 bases; nucleotides not matched to a gene: 6. Germline lookup yields CDR1 SGHTA and CDR2 FQGNSA. DNA for the CDR3: TGTGCCAGCAGCCTTACAGGGGGAACCTCCTACAATGAGCAGTTCTTC. It translates to CASSLTGGTSYNEQFF.

The CDR3 spells CASSQKGDPGSNEQFF. As DNA, the CDR3 is TGTGCCAGCAGTCAGAAAGGAGACCCGGGTTCCAATGAGCAGTTCTTC. The V call is TRBV5-4, the J call TRBJ2-1; D is unclear. The germline gives CDR1 SGHNT, CDR2 YYREEE (reference sequence). Trimming removed 5 bases at V and 6 bases at J, with 21 bases between. CDR3 size: 16 residues.

This clone has ten or more counts. This chain joins TRBV2 and TRBJ1-1, with 8 bases aligning to TRBD1. Germline CDR1 reads SNHLY; CDR2 reads FYNNEI. V shed 6 bases, J shed 1 base, and the junction held 4 bases outside the gene matches. This CDR3 is 14 amino acids long. The CDR3 nucleotides read TGTGCCAGCAGCAGACAGGGGACGAACACTGAAGCTTTCTTT. Protein product: CASSRQGTNTEAFF.

The chain joins TRBV6-2 or TRBV6-3 to TRBJ2-2, with TRBD1 matching 9 bases. The V and J ends lost 2 bases and 2 bases, in that order; junction bases with no gene match: 3. CDR3 length: 16 residues. CDR1 MNHEY and CDR2 SVGEGT come from the germline V gene. The CDR3 here is CASSYQTGGNTGELFF. The CDR3 DNA reads as TGTGCCAGCAGTTACCAGACAGGGGGAAACACCGGGGAGCTGTTTTTT.

The CDR3 region has the DNA TGCGCCAGCTCCTTACGACAGGGAATACCCTTTACCTTC. It yields the protein CASSLRQGIPFTF. The chain is built from TRBV5-1 and TRBJ1-2, with 7 bases fitting TRBD1. CDR3 length: 13 amino acids. CDR1 SGHRS and CDR2 YFSETQ come from the germline V gene. V gave up 7 bases and J gave up 14 bases; unmatched junction bases: 17.

The rearrangement uses TRBV27 and TRBJ2-1; weak D call: TRBD1 (5 bases). Germline lookup yields CDR1 MNHEY and CDR2 SMNVEV (reference sequence). The CDR3 runs 15 residues. The ends were cut back, 2 bases at V and 2 bases at J, with 10 bases in the middle. The CDR3 nucleotides read TGTGCCAGCAGTTTAGTGCAGGGTACCTACAATGAGCAGTTCTTC. As protein: CASSLVQGTYNEQFF.

The rearrangement joins TRBV11-2 to TRBJ1-2; tentative D call: TRBD1 (5 bases). The CDR3 consists of 11 residues. From germline, CDR1 is SGHAT and CDR2 FQNNGV. Trimming took 5 bases from V and 7 from J, leaving 8 bases between them. CDR3 in amino acids: CASSTTVGYTF. The DNA of the CDR3 is TGTGCCAGCAGCACGACAGTTGGCTACACCTTC.

V usage is TRBV7-5 and J usage is TRBJ2-3; TRBD2 is the table's D call, not checked against the DNA. TRBV7-5 constitutes a pseudogene. The CDR3 runs to 18 residues. The CDR3 bases are TGTGCCAGAAGCTACAAAAGCGCCGGGACTAGTCCCACAGATACGCAGTATTTT. The encoded protein is CARSYKSAGTSPTDTQYF.

The V call is TRBV7-6, the J call TRBJ1-1; D possibly corresponds to TRBD1 (5 bases). The germline V gene has CDR1 SGHVS and CDR2 FNYEAQ. The CDR3 consists of 13 residues. V was shortened by 1 base and J by 5 bases, with 8 bases between the two germline ends. The CDR3 is CASSLGGGTEAFF. As DNA, the CDR3 is TGTGCCAGCAGCTTAGGGGGGGGAACTGAAGCTTTCTTT.

V gene TRBV30 combines with J gene TRBJ1-6, with TRBD1 as a possible D gene (5 bases). The CDR3 is made up of 13 amino acids. V gave up 5 bases and J gave up 7 bases, with 12 bases separating them. CDR1 and CDR2 from the germline V gene are GTSNPN and SVGIG (reference sequence). Written as DNA, the CDR3 is TGTGCCTGGGTTCAGGGTCTCAATTCACCCCTCCACTTT. This translates into CAWVQGLNSPLHF.

There are a few counts of this clone. The J gene is TRBJ1-3, the V gene TRBV7-8; D gene uncertain. Trimming removed 3 bases at V and 0 bases at J, with 6 bases between. This CDR3 has 14 amino acids. CDR1 SGHVS and CDR2 FQNEAQ come from the germline V gene. Here the CDR3 DNA reads TGTGCCAGCAGCTTGTGGAGCTCTGGAAACACCATATATTTT. Translating gives CASSLWSSGNTIYF.

The chain links TRBV27 to TRBJ1-4, with D maybe TRBD1 (6 bases). The germline V gene encodes CDR1 MNHEY and CDR2 SMNVEV (reference sequence). Trimming pared 7 bases from V and 2 bases from J, leaving 14 bases between. The CDR3 totals 15 residues. As DNA, the CDR3 is TGTGCCAGCAAGGGGGACTATAGGACTAATGAAAAACTGTTTTTT. Translating it yields CASKGDYRTNEKLFF.